The rows below give T cell receptor beta chains drawn from one sample of a study of beta chain features in type 1 diabetes. Sequencing used immunoSEQ multiplex PCR; TCRdb keeps in-frame clones, though not all of them. The profile covers around 160,000 clones, with about 9% appearing a single time and 0.7% taken by the ten largest. Sequenced: central memory CD4+ T cells from blood. The origin of the receptors is a woman in her thirties with type 1 diabetes. Both conserved end residues are part of each CDR3. D genes are given only for firm matches. Size values are once, few and many counts, or a class for expanded clones, and some rows have none.

TRBV28	TRBJ2-1	NA	NA	TGTGCCAGCAGTTTATCGGGGTTTGGCTCCTACAATGAGCAGTTCTTC	CASSLSGFGSYNEQFF
TRBV4-1	TRBJ2-4	NA	TRBD1	TGTGCCAGCAGCCGAGGGACAGGCCCCTACCAAAACATTCAGTACTTC	CASSRGTGPYQNIQYF
TRBV6-5	TRBJ1-2	NA	NA	TGTGCCAGCAGTTACGACGCACAGGGCGACTATGGCTACACCTTC	CASSYDAQGDYGYTF
TRBV6-5	TRBJ1-1	few	NA	TGTGCCAGCAGTTACGTGGCAGGGATTATGGGCACTGAAGCTTTCTTT	CASSYVAGIMGTEAFF
TRBV14	TRBJ1-1	few	TRBD1	TGTGCCAGCAGCCGACAGGGTGAGACTGAAGCTTTCTTT	CASSRQGETEAFF
TRBV2	TRBJ2-1	NA	NA	TGTGCCAGCAGTGGTACTTATGAGCAGTTCTTC	CASSGTYEQFF
TRBV28	TRBJ2-5	few	NA	TGTGCCAGCACCCGACTGCGGAGGGAAGAGACCCAGTACTTC	CASTRLRREETQYF
TRBV5-1	TRBJ1-2	NA	NA	TGCGCCAGCAGCTATGAAAGCGGGGAGCATGGCTACACCTTC	CASSYESGEHGYTF
TRBV7-2	TRBJ1-2	few	NA	TGTGCCAGCAGAGCCGACAGTGGCTTCTATGGCTACACCTTC	CASRADSGFYGYTF
TRBV25-1	TRBJ1-4	few	NA	TGTGCCAGCAGTGGGGGACTCGCAACTAATGAAAAACTGTTTTTT	CASSGGLATNEKLFF
TRBV28	TRBJ1-2	NA	TRBD1	TGTGCCAGCAAACTAGGGGACAGGACGTATGGCTACACCTTC	CASKLGDRTYGYTF
TRBV19	TRBJ1-5	NA	NA	TGTGCTGGCAGGGGCCACAATCAGCCCCAGCATTTT	CAGRGHNQPQHF
TRBV7-2	TRBJ2-7	few	TRBD1	TGTGCCAGCAGCTTAAGTTTCGGGACAGGGTCCCACGAGCAGTACTTC	CASSLSFGTGSHEQYF
TRBV15	TRBJ2-3	NA	TRBD2	TGTGCCACCAGCTTTGGGACTAGCGAAACAGATACGCAGTATTTT	CATSFGTSETDTQYF
TRBV7-2	TRBJ2-7	NA	NA	TGTGCCAGCAGCTTTAGCGCTGCCTACGAGCAGTACTTC	CASSFSAAYEQYF